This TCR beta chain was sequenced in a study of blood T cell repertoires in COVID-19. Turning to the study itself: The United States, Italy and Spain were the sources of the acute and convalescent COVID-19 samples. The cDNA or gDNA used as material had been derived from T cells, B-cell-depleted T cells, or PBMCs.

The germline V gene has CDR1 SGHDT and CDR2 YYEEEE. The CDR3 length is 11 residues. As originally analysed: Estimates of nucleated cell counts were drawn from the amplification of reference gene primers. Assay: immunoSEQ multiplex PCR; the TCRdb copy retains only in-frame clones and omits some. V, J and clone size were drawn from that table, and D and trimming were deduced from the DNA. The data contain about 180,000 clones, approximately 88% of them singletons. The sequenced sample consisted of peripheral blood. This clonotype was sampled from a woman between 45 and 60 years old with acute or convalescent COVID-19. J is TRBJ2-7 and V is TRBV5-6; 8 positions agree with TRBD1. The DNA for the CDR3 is TGTGCTTCACAGGGGGTCTACGAGCAGTACTTC. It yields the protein CASQGVYEQYF.